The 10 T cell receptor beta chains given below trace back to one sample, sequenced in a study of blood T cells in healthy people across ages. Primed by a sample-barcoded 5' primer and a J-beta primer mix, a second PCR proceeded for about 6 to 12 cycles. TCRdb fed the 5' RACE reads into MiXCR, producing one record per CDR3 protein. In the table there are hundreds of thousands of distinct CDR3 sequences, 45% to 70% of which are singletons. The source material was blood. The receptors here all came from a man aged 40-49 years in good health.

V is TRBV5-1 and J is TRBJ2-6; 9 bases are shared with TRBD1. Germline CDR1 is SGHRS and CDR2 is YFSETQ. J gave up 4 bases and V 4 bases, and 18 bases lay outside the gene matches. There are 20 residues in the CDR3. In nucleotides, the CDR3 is TGCGCCAGCAGCCTAAGACCCGCGGGACAGGGCGCGTCGGGGGCCAACGTCCTGACTTTC. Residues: CASSLRPAGQGASGANVLTF.

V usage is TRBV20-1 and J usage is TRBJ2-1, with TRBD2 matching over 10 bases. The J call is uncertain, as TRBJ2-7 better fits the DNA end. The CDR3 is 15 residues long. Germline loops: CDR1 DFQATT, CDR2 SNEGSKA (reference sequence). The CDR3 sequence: CSAKRLAGSYNEQYF. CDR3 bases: TGCAGTGCTAAGCGACTAGCGGGCTCCTACAATGAGCAGTACTTC.

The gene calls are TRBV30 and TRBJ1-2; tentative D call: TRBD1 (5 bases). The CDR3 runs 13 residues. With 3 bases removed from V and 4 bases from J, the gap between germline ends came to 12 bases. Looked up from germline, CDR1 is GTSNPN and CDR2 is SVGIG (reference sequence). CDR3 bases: TGTGCCTGGAGCGGCGGGCAGGGCTATGGCTACACCTTC. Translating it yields CAWSGGQGYGYTF. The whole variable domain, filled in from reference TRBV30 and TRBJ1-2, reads SQTIHQWPATLVQPVGSPLSLECTVEGTSNPNLYWYRQAAGRGLQLLFYSVGIGQISSEVPQNLSASRPQDRQFILSSKKLLLSDSGFYLCAWSGGQGYGYTFGSGTRLTVV.

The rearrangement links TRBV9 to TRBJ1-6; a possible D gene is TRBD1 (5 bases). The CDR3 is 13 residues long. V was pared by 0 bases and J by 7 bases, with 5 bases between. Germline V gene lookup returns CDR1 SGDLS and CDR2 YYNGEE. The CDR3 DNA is TGTGCCAGCAGCGTAGGGGGGAATTCACCCCTCCACTTT. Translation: CASSVGGNSPLHF.

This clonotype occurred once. As DNA, the CDR3 is TGTGCCATCAGAGACGCTAGCGGGGCGGGGTACAATGAGCAGTACTTC. This gives the protein CAIRDASGAGYNEQYF. This chain links TRBV10-3 with TRBJ2-5, with 9 bases fitting TRBD2. This CDR3 has 16 amino acids. The germline V gene encodes CDR1 ENHRY and CDR2 SYGVKD. J gave up 11 bases and V 6 bases, and 19 bases lay outside the gene matches.

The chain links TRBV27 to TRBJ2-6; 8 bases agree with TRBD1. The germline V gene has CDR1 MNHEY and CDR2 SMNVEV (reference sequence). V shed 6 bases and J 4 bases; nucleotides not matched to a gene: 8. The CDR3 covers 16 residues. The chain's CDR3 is CASRDRAPAGANVLTF. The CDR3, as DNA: TGTGCCAGCAGGGACAGGGCCCCGGCGGGGGCCAACGTCCTGACTTTC. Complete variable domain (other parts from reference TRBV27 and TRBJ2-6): EAQVTQNPRYLITVTGKKLTVTCSQNMNHEYMSWYRQDPGLGLRQIYYSMNVEVTDKGDVPEGYKVSRKEKRNFPLILESPSPNQTSLYFCASRDRAPAGANVLTFGAGSRLTVL.

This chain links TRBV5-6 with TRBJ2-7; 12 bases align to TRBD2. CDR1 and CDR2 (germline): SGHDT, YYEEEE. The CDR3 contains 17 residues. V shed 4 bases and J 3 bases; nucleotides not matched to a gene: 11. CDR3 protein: CASSPRTSGVLLYEQYF. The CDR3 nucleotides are TGTGCCAGCAGCCCACGGACTAGCGGGGTCCTCCTCTACGAGCAGTACTTC. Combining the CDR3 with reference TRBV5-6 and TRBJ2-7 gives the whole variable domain DAGVTQSPTHLIKTRGQQVTLRCSPKSGHDTVSWYQQALGQGPQFIFQYYEEEERQRGNFPDRFSGHQFPNYSSELNVNALLLGDSALYLCASSPRTSGVLLYEQYFGPGTRLTVT.

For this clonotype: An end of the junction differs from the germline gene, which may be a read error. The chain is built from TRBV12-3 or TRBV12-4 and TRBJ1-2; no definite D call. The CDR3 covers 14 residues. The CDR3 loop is CASSPRTQSYGHTF. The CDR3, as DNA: TGTGCCAGCAGTCCCAGGACCCAGAGCTATGGCCACACCTTC.

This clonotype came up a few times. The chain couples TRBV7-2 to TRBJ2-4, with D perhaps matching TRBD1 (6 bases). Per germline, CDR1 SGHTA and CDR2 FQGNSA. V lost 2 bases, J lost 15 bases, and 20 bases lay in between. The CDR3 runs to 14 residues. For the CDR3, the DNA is TGTGCCAGCAGCTTACTTCTGGGGGCGCAAGTGGCGTACTTC. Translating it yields CASSLLLGAQVAYF.

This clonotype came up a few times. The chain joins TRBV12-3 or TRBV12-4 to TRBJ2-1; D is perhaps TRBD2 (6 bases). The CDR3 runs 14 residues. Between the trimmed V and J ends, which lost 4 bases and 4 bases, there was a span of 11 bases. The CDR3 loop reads CASSSVAAYNEQFF. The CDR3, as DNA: TGTGCCAGCAGTTCGGTAGCGGCATACAATGAGCAGTTCTTC.